This TCR beta chain was recorded in a study of Ad26.COV2.S vaccination and SARS-CoV-2 variants. Treatment indicated: over 15 received Ad26.COV2.S at low or high dose, single or two shots; 5 received placebo; per-sample allocation not given. Collection of samples fell on day 63 after the first vaccine or placebo injection. CDR1 and CDR2 (germline): SGHTA, FQGNSA. Trimming at V came to 3 bases and at J to 6 bases, leaving 11 bases not matched to a gene. The CDR3 contains 17 residues. Using immunoSEQ multiplex PCR, the repertoire was profiled, and TCRdb retains in-frame clones only, with some absent. The repertoire consists of 300,000 to 400,000 clones, with around 90% occurring once and the leading ten covering around 6.4%.

The sequence was collected from a person between 18 and 65 years old who received the Ad26.COV2.S COVID-19 vaccine or a placebo. Sequencing used peripheral blood, obtained in a trial of Ad26.COV2.S vaccine versus placebo. The gene calls are TRBV7-2 and TRBJ2-5; 12 nucleotides match TRBD2. CDR3 region: CASSLGGLAGRGQTQYF. The CDR3 region has the DNA TGTGCCAGCAGCTTGGGAGGACTAGCGGGAAGAGGACAGACCCAGTACTTC.